Following are 21 T cell receptor beta chains from one sample sequenced in a study of Graves' ophthalmopathy and Graves' hyperthyroidism. From RNA, the CDR3 regions of TCR beta chains were amplified and sequenced. An initial RT-PCR round employing HTBI primers preceded a second-round multiplex PCR. Each CDR3 protein is one row after TCRdb ran MiXCR on the multiplex PCR reads. The sample lists hundreds of thousands of distinct CDR3 sequences; roughly 21% were seen once. Sequencing was done on a sample of peripheral blood. The receptors come from a woman in her fifties or sixties with Graves' ophthalmopathy.

This clonotype came up many times. V gene TRBV19 combines with J gene TRBJ1-1, with D possibly being TRBD1 (5 bases). The CDR3 has 15 amino acids. Germline V gene lookup returns CDR1 LNHDA and CDR2 SQIVND (reference sequence). Trimming stripped 5 bases from V and 5 bases from J, with 18 bases between. CDR3 protein: CASSPRGFGATEAFF. CDR3 nucleotides: TGTGCCAGTAGTCCCCGGGGGTTTGGGGCAACTGAAGCTTTCTTT.

This clonotype appeared many times. The rearrangement joins TRBV12-3 or TRBV12-4 to TRBJ2-5; possibly TRBD2 for D (7 bases). V was pared by 3 bases and J by 1 base, with 21 bases between. The CDR3 has 18 amino acids. In nucleotides, the CDR3 is TGTGCCAGCAGTTTCGGGGTATCGTCTAGGGGGGGCCAAGAGACCCAGTACTTC. This codes for CASSFGVSSRGGQETQYF.

The table lists this clonotype with many counts. This chain joins TRBV7-2 and TRBJ2-7; 9 bases match TRBD1. Germline V gives CDR1 SGHTA, CDR2 FQGNSA. CDR3 length: 14 amino acids. The trim removed 0 bases at V and 9 bases at J, leaving 6 bases unmatched. The CDR3 spells CASSLARDRVRQYF. CDR3 bases: TGTGCCAGCAGCTTAGCGCGGGACAGGGTGCGGCAGTACTTC.

This clonotype was counted ten times or more. The chain has TRBV10-3 and TRBJ2-4, with TRBD1 matching 7 bases. The V gene end was trimmed by 8 bases and the J gene end by 0 bases; junction bases not matched to a gene: 16. The CDR3 has 18 residues. Germline lookup yields CDR1 ENHRY and CDR2 SYGVKD. The DNA for the CDR3 is TGTGCCATCTACCCGGGACAGTCCAGACCCTTAGCCAAAAACATTCAGTACTTC. Amino acids: CAIYPGQSRPLAKNIQYF.

This clonotype has a count of ten or more. The chain couples TRBV30 to TRBJ1-2; no reliable D call. CDR1 and CDR2 from the germline V gene are GTSNPN and SVGIG (reference sequence). The length of the CDR3 is 12 residues. V lost 3 bases and J lost 6, with 11 bases in between. CDR3 sequence: CAWSTEPNGYTF. CDR3 sequence (DNA): TGTGCCTGGAGCACTGAACCTAATGGCTACACCTTC.

As regards this clonotype: One base away lies a much larger clone, so this may be a sequencing read error. The chain links TRBV11-2 to TRBJ2-7; possibly TRBD2 for D (5 bases). The germline V gene encodes CDR1 SGHAT and CDR2 FQNNGV. CDR3 length: 17 residues. The CDR3 sequence: CAGSFLKRPGNNYEQYF. CDR3 DNA sequence: TGTGCCGGCAGCTTCCTCAAAAGGCCCGGGAACAACTACGAGCAGTACTTC. The entire variable domain, with the rest obtained from reference TRBV11-2 and TRBJ2-7, is as follows: EAGVAQSPRYKIIEKRQSVAFWCNPISGHATLYWYQQILGQGPKLLIQFQNNGVVDDSQLPKDRFSAERLKGVDSTLKIQPAKLEDSAVYLCAGSFLKRPGNNYEQYFGPGTRLTVT.

At least ten counts were recorded for this clonotype. V is TRBV29-1 and J is TRBJ1-1; TRBD1 matches at 7 bases. J was trimmed by 7 bases and V by 5 bases; bases with no gene match: 13. Germline CDR1 and CDR2: SQVTM and ANQGSEA. The CDR3 has 14 residues. The CDR3 region is CSVTPGGGSVEAFF. CDR3 DNA sequence: TGCAGCGTTACCCCAGGGGGGGGCTCGGTTGAAGCTTTCTTT.

The sample holds many counts of this clonotype. The rearrangement joins TRBV20-1 to TRBJ2-5, with D perhaps matching TRBD1 (6 bases). Germline lookup yields CDR1 DFQATT and CDR2 SNEGSKA (reference sequence). V dropped 7 bases and J dropped 1 base, with 13 bases sitting between them. This CDR3 contains 13 residues. As DNA, the CDR3 is TGCAGTGTTATCAGGGGCATCCAAGAGACCCAGTACTTC. Translating gives CSVIRGIQETQYF.

V is TRBV6-1 and J is TRBJ2-7, with D unclear. The CDR3 contains 12 residues. Trimming pared 10 bases from V and 1 base from J, leaving 11 bases between. Germline V CDR1 and CDR2: MNHNS, SASEGT. The CDR3 is CATSGGSYEQYF. CDR3 nucleotide sequence: TGTGCCACCTCCGGCGGATCCTACGAGCAGTACTTC.

A note on this clonotype: This could be a read error, since a much larger clone is one nucleotide away. The rearrangement joins TRBV20-1 to TRBJ1-1; tentative D call: TRBD1 (5 bases). Germline CDR1 and CDR2: DFQATT and SNEGSKA (reference sequence). The CDR3 totals 13 residues. CDR3 in DNA: TGCAGTGCTAGCGGCAGGGTGAACACTGAAGCTCTCTTT. This gives the protein CSASGRVNTEALF.

This clonotype was found many times. The chain is built from TRBV7-2 and TRBJ1-1; maybe TRBD1 (5 bases). Trimming took 4 bases from V and 4 from J, leaving 13 bases between them. This CDR3 is 14 amino acids long. Per germline, CDR1 SGHTA and CDR2 FQGNSA. CDR3 sequence reads: CASSSQSQGTEAFF. The CDR3 nucleotides are TGTGCCAGCAGCTCCCAGTCCCAGGGCACTGAAGCTTTCTTT. The full variable domain, rest sourced from reference TRBV7-2 and TRBJ1-1, is GAGVSQSPSNKVTEKGKDVELRCDPISGHTALYWYRQSLGQGLEFLIYFQGNSAPDKSGLPSDRFSAERTGGSVSTLTIQRTQQEDSAVYLCASSSQSQGTEAFFGQGTRLTVV.

The V call is TRBV20-1, the J call TRBJ1-2; TRBD1 is a possible D gene (6 bases). The germline CDR1 and CDR2 sequences are DFQATT and SNEGSKA (reference sequence). V was clipped by 6 bases and J by 5 bases, with 13 bases between them. The CDR3 totals 12 residues. CDR3 in amino acids: CSAQVRGYGYTF. The CDR3 DNA reads as TGCAGTGCCCAAGTCAGGGGTTATGGCTACACCTTC.

This clonotype has a count of ten or more. The chain combines TRBV6-5 with TRBJ2-7, with TRBD1 matching 9 bases. This CDR3 is 14 amino acids long. The ends lost 2 bases at V and 6 bases at J; junction bases unmatched: 5. Germline-derived CDR1 and CDR2 are MNHEY and SVGAGI. This CDR3 is CASSYADRGGEQYF. CDR3 nucleotides: TGTGCCAGCAGTTACGCGGACAGGGGAGGCGAGCAGTACTTC.

About this clonotype itself: One base away lies a much larger clone, so this may be a sequencing read error. The gene calls are TRBV4-1 and TRBJ1-2; possible D gene TRBD1, 5 bases. CDR1 MGHRA and CDR2 YSYEKL come from the germline V gene. The CDR3 loop spans 16 amino acids. The CDR3 spells CASSQDFPGPSYGCTF. Here the CDR3 DNA reads TGCGCCAGCAGCCAAGACTTCCCGGGACCATCTTATGGCTGCACCTTC.

This clonotype was counted many times. The V and J genes are TRBV5-8 and TRBJ1-5; perhaps TRBD1 as D (6 bases). Germline lookup yields CDR1 SGHTS and CDR2 YDEGEE. The CDR3 has 15 amino acids. The ends were cut back, 4 bases at V and 4 bases at J, with 15 bases in the middle. CDR3 DNA: TGTGCCAGCAGCCAGACTTTCCAGGGGAATCAGCCCCAGCATTTT. Translated, it gives CASSQTFQGNQPQHF.

The table lists this clonotype with many counts. The gene calls are TRBV30 and TRBJ2-2; D is ambiguous. The CDR3 sequence is 13 residues long. Germline CDR1 is GTSNPN and CDR2 is SVGIG (reference sequence). V was pared by 3 bases and J by 4 bases, with 9 bases between. CDR3 coding DNA: TGTGCCTGGAGCCGGTCTACCACCGGGGAGCTGTTTTTT. Translated: CAWSRSTTGELFF.

DNA for the CDR3: TGTGCCAGCAGTTACAGGGAAACACAGCCCCAGCATTTT. This codes for CASSYRETQPQHF. The rearrangement joins TRBV6-2 or TRBV6-3 to TRBJ1-5; D remains unclear. The ends were cut back, 2 bases at V and 7 bases at J, with 9 bases in the middle. Germline CDR1 and CDR2: MNHEY and SVGEGT. This CDR3 has 13 residues.

This clonotype appeared a few times. A read error may be the cause here, since a much bigger clone is one base away. The rearrangement uses TRBV12-3 or TRBV12-4 and TRBJ1-6, with D unresolved. This CDR3 has 12 residues. Between the trimmed V and J ends, which lost 3 bases and 9 bases, there was a span of 6 bases. The CDR3 loop is CASSFRGSPLHF. The CDR3 nucleotides read TGTGCCAGCAGTTTTCGGGGTTCACCCCTCCACTTT.

The sample holds many counts of this clonotype. J is TRBJ2-2 and V is TRBV6-4; 8 bases map to TRBD2. CDR1 is MRHNA and CDR2 is SNTAGT in the germline V gene. This CDR3 has 19 amino acids. Trimming cost V 5 bases and J 4 bases; bases outside gene matches: 18. Written as DNA, the CDR3 is TGTGCCAGCAGTCCCGGGAGGGTCGCGGGAGGCCGAGGCACCGGGGAGCTGTTTTTT. It translates to CASSPGRVAGGRGTGELFF.

The CDR3 region is CAWSVSPQGLGSGSTVTGELFF. CDR3 in DNA: TGTGCCTGGAGTGTATCCCCACAGGGTTTAGGTAGCGGGAGTACCGTAACCGGGGAGCTGTTTTTT. The rearrangement uses TRBV30 and TRBJ2-2, with 9 bases fitting TRBD2. CDR1 and CDR2 from the germline V gene are GTSNPN and SVGIG (reference sequence). J gave up 5 bases and V 0 bases, and 25 bases lay outside the gene matches. This CDR3 region has 22 residues.

The sample holds many counts of this clonotype. The chain has TRBV30 and TRBJ1-5; D gene ambiguous. The CDR3 length is 14 residues. Trimming left V 3 bases short and J 4 bases short, with 13 bases between. The germline gives CDR1 GTSNPN, CDR2 SVGIG (reference sequence). CDR3 region: CAWSDVASNQPQHF. The CDR3 nucleotides are TGTGCCTGGAGCGATGTGGCCTCAAATCAGCCCCAGCATTTT.